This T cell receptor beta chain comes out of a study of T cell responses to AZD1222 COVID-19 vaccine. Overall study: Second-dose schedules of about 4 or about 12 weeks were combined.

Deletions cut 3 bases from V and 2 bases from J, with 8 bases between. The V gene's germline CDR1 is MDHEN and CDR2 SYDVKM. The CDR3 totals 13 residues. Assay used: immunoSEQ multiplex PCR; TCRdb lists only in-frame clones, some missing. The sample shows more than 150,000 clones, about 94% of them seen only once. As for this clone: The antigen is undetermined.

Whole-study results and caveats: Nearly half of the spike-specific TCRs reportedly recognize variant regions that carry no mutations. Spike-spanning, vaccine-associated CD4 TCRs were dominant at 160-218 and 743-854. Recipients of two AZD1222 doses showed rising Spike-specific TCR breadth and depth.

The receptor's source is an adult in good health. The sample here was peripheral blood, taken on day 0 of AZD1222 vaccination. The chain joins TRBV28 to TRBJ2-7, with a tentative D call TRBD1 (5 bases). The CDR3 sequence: CASSLGRTYEQYF. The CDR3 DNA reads TGTGCCAGCAGTTTGGGGCGGACCTACGAGCAGTACTTC.